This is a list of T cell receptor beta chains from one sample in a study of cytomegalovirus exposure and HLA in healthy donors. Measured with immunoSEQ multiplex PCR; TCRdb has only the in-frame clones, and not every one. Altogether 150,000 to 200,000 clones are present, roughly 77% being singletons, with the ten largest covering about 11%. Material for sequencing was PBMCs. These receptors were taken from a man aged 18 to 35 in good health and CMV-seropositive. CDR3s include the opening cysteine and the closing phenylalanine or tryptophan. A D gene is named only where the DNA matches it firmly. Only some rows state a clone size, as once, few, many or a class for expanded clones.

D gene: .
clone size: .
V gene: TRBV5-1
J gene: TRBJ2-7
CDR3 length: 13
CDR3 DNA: TGCGCCAGCAGCTTTTGGCAGGTGAGCGAGCAGTACTTC
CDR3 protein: CASSFWQVSEQYF

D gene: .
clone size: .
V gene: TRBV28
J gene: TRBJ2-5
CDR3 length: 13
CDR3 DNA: TGTGCCAGCAGGGTGGGGACTCGGGAGACCCAGTACTTC
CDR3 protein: CASRVGTRETQYF

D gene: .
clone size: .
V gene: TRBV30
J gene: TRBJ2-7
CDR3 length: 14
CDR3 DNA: TGTGCCTGGAGTGTAGGAGGGAGGTCCTACGAGCAGTACTTC
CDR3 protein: CAWSVGGRSYEQYF

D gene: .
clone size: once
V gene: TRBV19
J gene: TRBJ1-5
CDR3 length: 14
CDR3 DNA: TGTGCCAGTAGTCCGCGGGCGAGCAATCAGCCCCAGCATTTT
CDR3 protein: CASSPRASNQPQHF

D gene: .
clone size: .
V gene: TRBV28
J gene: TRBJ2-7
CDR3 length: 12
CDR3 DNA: TGTGCCAGCAGAGAGGGAGTATCCGAGCAGTACTTC
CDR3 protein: CASREGVSEQYF

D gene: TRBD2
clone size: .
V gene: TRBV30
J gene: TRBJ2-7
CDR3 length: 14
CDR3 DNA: TGTGCCTGGAGTGCGGCTAGCGGGAGCTACGAGCAGTACTTC
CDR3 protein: CAWSAASGSYEQYF

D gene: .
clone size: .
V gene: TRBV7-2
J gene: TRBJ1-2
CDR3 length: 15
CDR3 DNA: TGTGCCAGCAGCTTAGAACTTGGACAGTCCTATGGCTACACCTTC
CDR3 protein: CASSLELGQSYGYTF

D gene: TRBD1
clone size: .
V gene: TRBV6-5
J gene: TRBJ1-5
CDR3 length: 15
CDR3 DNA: TGTGCCAGCAGGGAGGACAGGGGGCCCAATCAGCCCCAGCATTTT
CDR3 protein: CASREDRGPNQPQHF

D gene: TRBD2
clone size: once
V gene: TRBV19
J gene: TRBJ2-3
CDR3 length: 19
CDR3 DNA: TGTGCCAGTAGTATAGATATCCTAGCGGGAGGTACTAGCACAGATACGCAGTATTTT
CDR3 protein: CASSIDILAGGTSTDTQYF

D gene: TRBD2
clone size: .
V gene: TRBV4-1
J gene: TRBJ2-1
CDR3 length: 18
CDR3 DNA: TGCGCCAGCAGCGACCGACTAGCGGGCATTAGCTCCTACAATGAGCAGTTCTTC
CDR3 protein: CASSDRLAGISSYNEQFF

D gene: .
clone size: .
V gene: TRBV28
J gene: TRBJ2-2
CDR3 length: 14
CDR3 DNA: TGTGCCAGCAGGTACAGGGAGAACACCGGGGAGCTGTTTTTT
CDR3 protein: CASRYRENTGELFF

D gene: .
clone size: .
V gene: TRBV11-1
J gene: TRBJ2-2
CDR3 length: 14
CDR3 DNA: TGTGCCAGCAGCTTCGGCCAGGGAACCGGGGAGCTGTTTTTT
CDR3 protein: CASSFGQGTGELFF

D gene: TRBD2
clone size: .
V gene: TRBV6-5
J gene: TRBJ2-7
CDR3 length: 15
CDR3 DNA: TGTGCCAGCAAACTGGGTCCTAGCGGCTCCTACGAGCAGTACTTC
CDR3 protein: CASKLGPSGSYEQYF

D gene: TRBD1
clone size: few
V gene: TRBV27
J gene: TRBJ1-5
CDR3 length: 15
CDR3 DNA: TGTGCCAGCAGCTCCAGGGACAGGGGTAACCAGCCCCAGCATTTT
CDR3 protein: CASSSRDRGNQPQHF